This entry describes one T cell receptor beta chain. Its antigen is unidentified. From CD4+ cells came CD45RA+ naive and CD45RA-negative memory subsets. The data are from a study of shared clonotypes between healthy human individuals. Study overall: The composition of the donors was a couple of women and a few men aged 18 to 49.

TCRdb's table, derived via immunoSEQ multiplex PCR, lists solely in-frame clones and lacks some. Of 850,000 to 1,200,000 clones listed, about 70% are singletons. Notes on the study in general: Researchers found naive subsets generally carried larger estimated richness than memory subsets.

The V gene lost 1 base and the J gene lost 7 bases, with 10 bases spanning the gap. The germline CDR1 and CDR2 sequences are SGHDT and YYEEEE. The length of the CDR3 is 13 residues. The chain recombines TRBV5-6 with TRBJ2-3; D is undetermined. Source material: memory CD4+ T cells sorted from blood. The subset denotes: CD45RA-negative fraction. The receptor comes from a man aged 18 to 35 in good health. The CDR3 sequence is CASSLLGTYTQYF. CDR3 sequence (DNA): TGTGCCAGCAGCTTGTTAGGTACCTATACGCAGTATTTT.